This T cell receptor beta chain was profiled in a study of cytomegalovirus exposure and HLA in healthy donors. This clone has just one count. As yet, its antigen is unknown. The study's findings and limits: Later findings reportedly placed an Asian-associated ancestry cluster below the approximately 670-donor mean for N-insertions.

PCR amplification relied on 60 Vbeta primers (plus 13 Jbeta primers). Methods used by the authors: In a later analysis, of 84 million or so unique beta chains, some 10 million appeared in at least two donors. Data came from immunoSEQ multiplex PCR; TCRdb stores just in-frame clones and leaves some out. V and J calls and clone size follow that table, whereas D and trimming were derived from the DNA. The sample holds approximately 140,000 clones, 70% to 80% seen once. Sequencing used PBMCs. The receptor's source is a man aged 18 to 35 in good health and CMV-seronegative.

The CDR3 spells CASSQSRGSGSTDTQYF. In nucleotides, the CDR3 is TGTGCCAGCAGCCAGTCAAGGGGGTCGGGTAGCACAGATACGCAGTATTTT. V is TRBV7-6 and J is TRBJ2-3; maybe TRBD1 (6 bases). The CDR3 is 17 amino acids. Germline lookup yields CDR1 SGHVS and CDR2 FNYEAQ. V lost 5 bases, J lost 0 bases, and 18 bases lay in between.